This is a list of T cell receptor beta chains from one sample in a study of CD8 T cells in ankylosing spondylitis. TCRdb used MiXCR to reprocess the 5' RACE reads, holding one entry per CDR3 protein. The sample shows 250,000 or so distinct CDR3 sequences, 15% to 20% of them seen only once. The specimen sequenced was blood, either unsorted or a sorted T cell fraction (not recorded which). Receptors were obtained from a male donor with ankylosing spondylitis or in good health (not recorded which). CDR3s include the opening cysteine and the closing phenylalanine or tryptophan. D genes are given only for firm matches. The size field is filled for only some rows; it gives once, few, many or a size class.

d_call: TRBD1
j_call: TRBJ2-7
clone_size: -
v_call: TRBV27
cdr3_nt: TGTGCCAGCAGTTTACGGACAGGGGTAGACTACGAGCAGTACTTC
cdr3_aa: CASSLRTGVDYEQYF

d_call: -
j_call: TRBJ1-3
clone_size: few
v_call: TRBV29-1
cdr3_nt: TGCAGCGTTGGACACAGCTCTGGAAACACCATATATTTT
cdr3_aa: CSVGHSSGNTIYF

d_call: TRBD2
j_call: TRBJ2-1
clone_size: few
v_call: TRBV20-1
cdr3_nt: TGCAGTGCTAGAGATGTGACTAGCGGATTTAGCTATGAGCAGTTCTTC
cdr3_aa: CSARDVTSGFSYEQFF

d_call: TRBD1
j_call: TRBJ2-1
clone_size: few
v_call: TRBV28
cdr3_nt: TGTGCCAGCAGCCTGATCCGGGGACAGGGTGCATACAATGAGCAGTTCTTC
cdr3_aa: CASSLIRGQGAYNEQFF

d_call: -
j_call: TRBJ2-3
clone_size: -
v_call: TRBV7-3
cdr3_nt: TGTGCCAGCAGCTCCCTAGACTGGAGTCCGGGGGCCCCAGATACGCAGTATTTT
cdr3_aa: CASSSLDWSPGAPDTQYF

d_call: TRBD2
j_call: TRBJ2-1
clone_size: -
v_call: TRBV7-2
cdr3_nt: TGTGCCAGCAGCTTGCCCCTCCTAGCGGTCTCCTACAATGAGCAGTTCTTC
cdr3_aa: CASSLPLLAVSYNEQFF

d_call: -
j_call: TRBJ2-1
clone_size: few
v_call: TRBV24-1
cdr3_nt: TGTGCCACCAGTGATTTCGTGGGAAGGGGCAATGAGCAGTTCTTC
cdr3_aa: CATSDFVGRGNEQFF

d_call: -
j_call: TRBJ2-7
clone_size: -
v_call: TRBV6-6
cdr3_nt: TGTGCCAGCAGTTACCCCGGGACCTACGAGCAGTACTTC
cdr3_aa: CASSYPGTYEQYF

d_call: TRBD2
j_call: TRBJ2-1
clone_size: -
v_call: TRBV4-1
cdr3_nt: TGCGCCAGCAGCCAAGTTCATCCTAGCGGCTATGAGCAGTTCTTC
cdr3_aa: CASSQVHPSGYEQFF

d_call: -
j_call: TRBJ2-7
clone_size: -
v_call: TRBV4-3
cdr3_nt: TGCGCCAGCAGCCAAGATCGAACAGATTACGAGCAGTACTTC
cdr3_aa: CASSQDRTDYEQYF

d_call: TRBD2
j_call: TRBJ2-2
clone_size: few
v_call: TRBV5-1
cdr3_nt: TGCGCCAGCAGCTGGACTAGCGGGTCGACCGGGGAGCTGTTTTTT
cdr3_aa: CASSWTSGSTGELFF

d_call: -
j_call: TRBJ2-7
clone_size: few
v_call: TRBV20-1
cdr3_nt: TGCAGTGCCCGGGCGGCGGCCCCCTACGAGCAGTACTTC
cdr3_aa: CSARAAAPYEQYF

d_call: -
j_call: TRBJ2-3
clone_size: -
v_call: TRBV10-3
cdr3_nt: TGTGCCATCAGTGACACCACAGATACGCAGTATTTT
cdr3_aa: CAISDTTDTQYF